What follows are 3 T cell receptor beta chains derived from one specimen sequenced in a study of human T cells and chemical hapten exposure. TCRdb reprocessed the RACE reads with MiXCR, giving one entry per CDR3 protein. The sample records 180,000 or so distinct CDR3 sequences, 20% to 25% being singletons. The time point: patch test 1, 2 weeks after DPC sensitization. Treatment reported: therapeutic diphenylcyclopropenone sensitization with weekly scalp DPC. The starting material was whole blood, obtained in connection with sensitization to the hapten diphenylcyclopropenone (DPC). The receptors come from a woman between 50 and 59 years old with alopecia areata. Some clones in this sample may be carry-over from other donors' samples.

This clonotype has more than one count but fewer than ten. This chain links TRBV27 with TRBJ2-7; D is ambiguous. V lost 4 bases and J 2 bases, leaving 9 bases between the germline ends. CDR3 size: 13 residues. The germline CDR1 and CDR2 sequences are MNHEY and SMNVEV (reference sequence). CDR3 coding DNA: TGTGCCAGCAGTTCCCGTTTAGCCTACGAGCAGTACTTC. It specifies CASSSRLAYEQYF.

There are a few counts of this clonotype. This chain connects TRBV2 to TRBJ1-5; D may be TRBD1 (5 bases). This CDR3 has 14 residues. The V gene's germline CDR1 is SNHLY and CDR2 FYNNEI. Trimming cost V 4 bases and J 4 bases, with 11 bases left between them. This chain's CDR3 is CASSVWQGNQPQHF. DNA for the CDR3: TGTGCCAGCAGTGTTTGGCAGGGTAATCAGCCCCAGCATTTT.

The chain uses TRBV29-1 and TRBJ2-7; 7 bases line up with TRBD2. V trimming: 6 bases; J trimming: 3 bases; junction bases outside the gene matches: 8. CDR1 is SQVTM and CDR2 is ANQGSEA in the germline V gene. The CDR3 is made up of 13 amino acids. The DNA of the CDR3 is TGCAGCGTCCTACCTGGCGGGAGCTACGAGCAGTACTTC. Protein: CSVLPGGSYEQYF.